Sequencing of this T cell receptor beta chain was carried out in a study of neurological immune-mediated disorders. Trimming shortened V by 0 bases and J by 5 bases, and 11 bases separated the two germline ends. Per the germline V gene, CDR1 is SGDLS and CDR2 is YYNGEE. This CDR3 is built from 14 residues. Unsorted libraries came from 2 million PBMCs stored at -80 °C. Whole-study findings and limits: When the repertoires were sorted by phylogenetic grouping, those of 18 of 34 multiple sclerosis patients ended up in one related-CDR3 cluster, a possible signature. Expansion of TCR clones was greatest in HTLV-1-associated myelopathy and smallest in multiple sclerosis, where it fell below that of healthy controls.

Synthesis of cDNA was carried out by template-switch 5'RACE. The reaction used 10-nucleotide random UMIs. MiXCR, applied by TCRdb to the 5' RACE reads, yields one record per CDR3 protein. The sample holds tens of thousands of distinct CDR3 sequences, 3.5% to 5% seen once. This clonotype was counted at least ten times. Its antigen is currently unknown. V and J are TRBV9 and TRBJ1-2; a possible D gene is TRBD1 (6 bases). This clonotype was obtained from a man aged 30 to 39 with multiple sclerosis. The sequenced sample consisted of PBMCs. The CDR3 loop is CASSVEGGRYGYTF. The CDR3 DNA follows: TGTGCCAGCAGCGTAGAAGGGGGAAGGTATGGCTACACCTTC. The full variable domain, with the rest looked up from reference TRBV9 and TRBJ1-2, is DSGVTQTPKHLITATGQRVTLRCSPRSGDLSVYWYQQSLDQGLQFLIQYYNGEERAKGNILERFSAQQFPDLHSELNLSSLELGDSALYFCASSVEGGRYGYTFGSGTRLTVV.